This T cell receptor beta chain was sequenced for a study of T cell responses to AZD1222 COVID-19 vaccine listed by TCRdb under 2021. About the full investigation: A total of over 230 trial participants underwent TCR sequencing, of whom under 220 had received two doses of AZD1222 and around 25 had received two doses of the MenACWY control vaccine. Enrollment into the trials was organized by age into subgroups of 18-55, 56-69 and 70-plus years, and those subgroups contained approximately 150, 30 and 60 TCR-sequenced participants, respectively.

The CDR3 regions of human TCRbeta chains were analyzed by immunosequencing. The paper's data handling went like this. Repertoire TCRs were matched against a reference library of SARS-CoV-2-specific TCRs generated with the MIRA antigen-specificity platform. Breadth was defined as the fraction of unique TCRs that were SARS-CoV-2-associated, and depth was defined as the fraction of total T cells that were SARS-CoV-2-associated. Using the MIRA data, every spike-specific TCR was mapped to the spike region that the TCR reacted to and assigned to either a CD4 or a CD8 class. Log10-transformed breadth and depth values were compared by one-way ANOVA with Sidak's multiple comparisons tests. TCRdb carries this immuneACCESS record with in-frame sequences only. Its versions omit some clonotypes, under half of them owing to an unresolved V gene in the studies checked, with the rest unexplained. That table gives V, J and clone size, and the DNA gave D and trimming. Recorded for this sample are 130,000 to 150,000 clones; approximately 86% of them occurred a single time. The ten largest clones add up to 5.1% of the sample.

The meaning of the sample's time point label: about 28 days (+/-7) after the second vaccine dose. Because spike-specific TCR depth and breadth did not differ between the two schedules, AZD1222 recipients who got a second dose at roughly 4 weeks were pooled with those who got a second dose at roughly 12 weeks. The vaccinee samples were drawn from two UK trials, COV001 and COV002, one of which was a single-blind randomized controlled phase 2/3 trial testing AZD1222 (ChAdOx1 nCoV-19) in healthy adults. For TCRbeta chain sequencing, PBMC samples from trial participants were taken at day 0 and at day 28 after the second dose. Overall study results and their limits: Nearly half of unique spike-specific TCRs reportedly recognized epitopes outside regions mutated in the B.1.351 and B.1.1.7 variants. Spike-specific TCR breadth and depth rose significantly after two AZD1222 doses compared with day 0 and with MenACWY recipients. Participants were mostly white British, with more females than males. The authors suggested clonal diversity may have been underestimated. Vaccine-associated CD4 TCRs spanned the whole spike protein, with dominant responses in regions 160-218 and 743-854. Conclusions about previously exposed vaccinees are limited because only six or seven AZD1222 recipients were SARS-CoV-2 seropositive at baseline. Because no day 14 peak-response samples were available, the repertoires could be characterized only after the peak T cell response. In the small 56-69-year group, the increase in depth fell short of significance, most likely because of low power.

CDR3 length: 15 amino acids, cysteine to phenylalanine. Only the CDR3 DNA is retained, 45 bases long and in frame from the first base. Trimming takes 6 bases from V and 2 bases from J, and the germline ends sit 14 bases apart. CDR1 and CDR2 (MDHEN, SYDVKM) derive from the germline V gene. About this clone itself: Which antigen it targets is not known. One base away there is no much larger clone; base qualities are not given.

The chain joins TRBV28 to TRBJ1-5; confidence is insufficient to name the D gene. The clonotype was recovered from an adult who received the AZD1222 COVID-19 vaccine. The sample consisted of peripheral blood, taken 28 days after the second AZD1222 dose. The nucleotide sequence reads as follows: TGTGCCAGCAGCTCCCCCTCGGTGCGCAATCAGCCCCAGCATTTT. Protein translation: CASSSPSVRNQPQHF.